This paragraph covers one TCR beta chain sequence. Antigen specificity is unknown. This specimen comes from a study of Ad26.COV2.S vaccination and SARS-CoV-2 variants. Treatment here: around 19 received Ad26.COV2.S at low or high dose, single or two shots; roughly five received placebo; per-sample allocation not given. It was on day 63 after the first vaccine or placebo injection that samples were taken. Study-level results: Non-spike TCR breadth showed similarity between vaccine and placebo recipients. Measurements of TCR breadth and depth may have given underestimates of the total T cell responses.

Sequenced by immunoSEQ multiplex PCR; TCRdb stores in-frame clones only, minus some. The top ten hold 5.5% of the sample, which has some 330,000 clones, under 90% seen once. J lost 2 bases, V lost 0 bases, and 4 bases had no gene match. Germline V gene data show CDR1 as LGHNT and CDR2 as FRNRAP. There are 17 residues in the CDR3. V usage is TRBV12-5 and J usage is TRBJ2-3, with 11 bases aligning to TRBD2. The source of this sequence is a person between 18 and 65 years old who received the Ad26.COV2.S COVID-19 vaccine or a placebo. The source material was peripheral blood, sampled in a trial of Ad26.COV2.S vaccine versus placebo. CDR3: CASGLVLTSGNTDTQYF. CDR3 nucleotide sequence: TGTGCTAGTGGTTTGGTACTGACTAGCGGGAACACAGATACGCAGTATTTT.